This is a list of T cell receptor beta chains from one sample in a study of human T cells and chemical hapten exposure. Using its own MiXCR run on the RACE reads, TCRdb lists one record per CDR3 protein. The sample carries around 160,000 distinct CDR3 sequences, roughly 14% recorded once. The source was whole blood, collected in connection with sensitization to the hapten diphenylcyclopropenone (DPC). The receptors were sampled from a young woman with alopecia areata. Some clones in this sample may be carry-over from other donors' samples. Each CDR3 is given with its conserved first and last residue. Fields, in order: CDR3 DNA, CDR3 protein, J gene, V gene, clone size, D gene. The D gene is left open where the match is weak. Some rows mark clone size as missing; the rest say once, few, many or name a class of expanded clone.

TGTGCCAGCAGCCGAGACCGCGGGACAGCGATTACCTACGAGCAGTACTTC,CASSRDRGTAITYEQYF,TRBJ2-7,TRBV28,.,.
TGTGCCAGCAGCTTAGCACAGCCTAACTATGGCTACACCTTC,CASSLAQPNYGYTF,TRBJ1-2,TRBV7-9,many,.
TGTGCCAGCAGCACACCCCCTCCGGGACGAGCTTTCTTT,CASSTPPPGRAFF,TRBJ1-1,TRBV28,many,.
TGTGCCAGCAGCAACAGGGAATACTTCTATGGCTACACCTTC,CASSNREYFYGYTF,TRBJ1-2,TRBV16,few,.
TGTGCCAGCACCCACAGGGGCCCCTACGAGCAGTACTTC,CASTHRGPYEQYF,TRBJ2-7,TRBV28,.,TRBD1
TGTGCCAGCAGTCATCAAGAAAACACTGAAGCTTTCTTT,CASSHQENTEAFF,TRBJ1-1,TRBV12-3/TRBV12-4,.,.
TGTGCCAGCAGCTTAACGGCTAGCGGGAGTAACGAGCAGTACTTC,CASSLTASGSNEQYF,TRBJ2-7,TRBV7-8,few,TRBD2
TGCGCCAGCAGCTTGGAGACTACCTACAATGAGCAGTTCTTC,CASSLETTYNEQFF,TRBJ2-1,TRBV5-1,few,.
TGTGCCAGTAGCGGACAGAACTATGGCTACACCTTC,CASSGQNYGYTF,TRBJ1-2,TRBV19,.,.
TGTGCCAGCAGCCAGACCGGGACAAAAGCTTTCTTT,CASSQTGTKAFF,TRBJ1-1,TRBV14,many,.
TGTGCCAGCAGCTTATTGAGGACACCGAGCAGCTCCTATAATTCACCCCTCCACTTT,CASSLLRTPSSSYNSPLHF,TRBJ1-6,TRBV7-2,few,.
TGTGCCAGCAGCCCCTTCTCCTACGAGCAGTACTTC,CASSPFSYEQYF,TRBJ2-7,TRBV7-2,.,.
TGTGCCAGCAGTTTTTCTGTGTTTAATGGCTACACCTTC,CASSFSVFNGYTF,TRBJ1-2,TRBV28,once,.
TGTGCCAGCAGCTCTGACAGGGGCAGCACAGATACGCAGTATTTT,CASSSDRGSTDTQYF,TRBJ2-3,TRBV7-9,many,TRBD1
TGTGCCAGCAGCTTAGTGTTTCGGGATACGCAGTATTTT,CASSLVFRDTQYF,TRBJ2-3,TRBV7-2,many,.
TGTGCCAGCGGGACGACGGACAGGGAGGGCGCCAAGCAGTACTTC,CASGTTDREGAKQYF,TRBJ2-7,TRBV27,.,.